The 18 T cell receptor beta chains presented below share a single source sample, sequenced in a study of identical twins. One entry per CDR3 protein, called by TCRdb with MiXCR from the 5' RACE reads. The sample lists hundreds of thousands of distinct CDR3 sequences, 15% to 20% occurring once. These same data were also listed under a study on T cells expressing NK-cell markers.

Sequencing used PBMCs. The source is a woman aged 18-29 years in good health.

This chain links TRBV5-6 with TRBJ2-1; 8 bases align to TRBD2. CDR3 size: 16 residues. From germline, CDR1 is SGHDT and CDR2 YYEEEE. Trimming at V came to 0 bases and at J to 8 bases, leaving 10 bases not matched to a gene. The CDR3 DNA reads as TGTGCCAGCAGCTTGGAGGTAGCGGGATCTCGGGATGAGCAGTTCTTC. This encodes CASSLEVAGSRDEQFF.

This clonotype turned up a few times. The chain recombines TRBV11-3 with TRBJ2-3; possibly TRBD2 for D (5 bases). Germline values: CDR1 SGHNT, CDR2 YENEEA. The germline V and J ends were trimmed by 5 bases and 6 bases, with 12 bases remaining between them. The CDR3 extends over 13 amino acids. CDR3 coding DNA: TGTGCCAGCAGCGGGGTACCGGGGGATACGCAGTATTTT. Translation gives CASSGVPGDTQYF.

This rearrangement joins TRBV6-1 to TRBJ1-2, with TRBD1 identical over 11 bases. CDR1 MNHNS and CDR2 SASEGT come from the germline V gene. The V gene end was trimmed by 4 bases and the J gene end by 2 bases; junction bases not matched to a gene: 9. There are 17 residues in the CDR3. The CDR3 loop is CASSAVSGTGGNYGYTF. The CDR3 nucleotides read TGTGCCAGCAGTGCGGTATCCGGGACAGGGGGAAACTATGGCTACACCTTC.

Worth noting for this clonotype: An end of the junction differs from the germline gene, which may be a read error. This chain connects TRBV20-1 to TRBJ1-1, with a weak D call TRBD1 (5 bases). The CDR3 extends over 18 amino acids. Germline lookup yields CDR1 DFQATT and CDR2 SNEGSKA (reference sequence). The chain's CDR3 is CCARDRGRVLFLSTEAFF. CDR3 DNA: TGCTGTGCTAGAGATCGGGGCAGGGTTCTGTTTTTAAGCACTGAAGCTTTCTTT.

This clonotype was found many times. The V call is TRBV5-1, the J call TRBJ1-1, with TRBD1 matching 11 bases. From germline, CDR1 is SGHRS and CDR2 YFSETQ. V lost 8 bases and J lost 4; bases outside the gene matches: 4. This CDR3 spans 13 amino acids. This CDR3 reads CASSGTGGTEAFF. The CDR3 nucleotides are TGCGCCAGTTCCGGGACAGGGGGCACTGAAGCTTTCTTT.

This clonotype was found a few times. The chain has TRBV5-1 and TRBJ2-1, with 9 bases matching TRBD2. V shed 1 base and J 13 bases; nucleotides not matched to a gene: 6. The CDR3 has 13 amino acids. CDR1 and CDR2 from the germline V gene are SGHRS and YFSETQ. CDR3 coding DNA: TGCGCCAGCAGCTTGCCCAGCGGGGGGTATCAGTTCTTC. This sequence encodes CASSLPSGGYQFF.

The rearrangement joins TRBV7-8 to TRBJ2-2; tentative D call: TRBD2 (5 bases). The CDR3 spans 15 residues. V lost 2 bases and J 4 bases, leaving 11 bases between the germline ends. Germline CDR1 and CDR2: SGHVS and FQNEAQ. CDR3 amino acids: CASSLQRRFTGELFF. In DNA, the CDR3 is TGTGCCAGCAGCTTACAGCGGAGGTTCACCGGGGAGCTGTTTTTT.

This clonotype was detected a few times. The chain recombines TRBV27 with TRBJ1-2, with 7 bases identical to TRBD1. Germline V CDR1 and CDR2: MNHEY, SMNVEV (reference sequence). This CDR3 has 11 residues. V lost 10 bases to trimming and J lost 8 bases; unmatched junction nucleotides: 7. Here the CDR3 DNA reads TGTGCCACATCAGGGGGTGGAGGCTACACCTTC. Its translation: CATSGGGGYTF.

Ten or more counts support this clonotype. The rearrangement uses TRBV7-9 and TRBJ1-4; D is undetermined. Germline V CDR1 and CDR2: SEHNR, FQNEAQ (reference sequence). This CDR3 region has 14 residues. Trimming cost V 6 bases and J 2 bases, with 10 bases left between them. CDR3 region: CASSRTSTNEKLFF. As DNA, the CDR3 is TGTGCCAGCAGTCGCACATCCACTAATGAAAAACTGTTTTTT.

DNA for the CDR3: TGTGCCATCAGTGAGTCTGATAGCGGGGGAAAGCAGTTCTTC. It translates to CAISESDSGGKQFF. The V and J genes are TRBV10-3 and TRBJ2-1; 9 bases map to TRBD2. After removal of 0 bases from V and 11 bases from J, the junction contained 5 bases not matched to a gene. The CDR3 spans 14 residues. CDR1 is ENHRY, CDR2 SYGVKD, per germline.

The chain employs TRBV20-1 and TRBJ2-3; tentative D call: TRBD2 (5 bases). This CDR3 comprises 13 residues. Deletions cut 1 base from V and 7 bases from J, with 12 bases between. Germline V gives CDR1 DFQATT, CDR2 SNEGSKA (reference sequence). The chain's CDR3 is CSARGGGWNTQYF. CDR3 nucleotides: TGCAGTGCTAGAGGCGGAGGATGGAATACGCAGTATTTT.

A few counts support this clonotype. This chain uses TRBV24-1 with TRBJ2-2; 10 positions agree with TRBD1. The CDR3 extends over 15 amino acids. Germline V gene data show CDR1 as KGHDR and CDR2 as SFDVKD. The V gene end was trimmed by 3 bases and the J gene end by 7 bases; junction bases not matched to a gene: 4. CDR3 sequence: CATSDRGTGVGELFF. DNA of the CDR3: TGTGCCACCAGTGATCGCGGGACAGGGGTCGGGGAGCTGTTTTTT.

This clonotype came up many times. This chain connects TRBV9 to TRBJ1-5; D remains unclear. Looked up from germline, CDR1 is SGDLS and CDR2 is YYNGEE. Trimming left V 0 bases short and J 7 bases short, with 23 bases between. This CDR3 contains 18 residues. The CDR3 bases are TGTGCCAGCAGCGTAGCTCTCTTCTCGGGAGGGTGTTACCAGCCCCAGCATTTT. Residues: CASSVALFSGGCYQPQHF.

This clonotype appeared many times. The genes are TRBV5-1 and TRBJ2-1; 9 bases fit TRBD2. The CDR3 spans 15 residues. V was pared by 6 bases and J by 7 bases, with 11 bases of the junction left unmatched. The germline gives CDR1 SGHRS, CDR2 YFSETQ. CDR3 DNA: TGCGCCAGCATCCCGATAGCGGGAGTGCGGAATGAGCAGTTCTTC. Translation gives CASIPIAGVRNEQFF.

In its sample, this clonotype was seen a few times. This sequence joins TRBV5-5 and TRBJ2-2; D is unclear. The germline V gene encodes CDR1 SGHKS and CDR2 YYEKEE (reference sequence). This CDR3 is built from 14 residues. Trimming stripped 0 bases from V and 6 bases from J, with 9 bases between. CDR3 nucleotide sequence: TGTGCCAGCAGCTTGGGGTCCCTCGCCGGGGAGCTGTTTTTT. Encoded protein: CASSLGSLAGELFF.

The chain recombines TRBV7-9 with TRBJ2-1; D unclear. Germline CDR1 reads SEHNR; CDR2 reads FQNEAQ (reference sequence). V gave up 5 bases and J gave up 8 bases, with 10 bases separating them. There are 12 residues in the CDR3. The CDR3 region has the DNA TGTGCCAGCAGCGGTCGGGTGGATGAGCAGTTCTTC. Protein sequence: CASSGRVDEQFF. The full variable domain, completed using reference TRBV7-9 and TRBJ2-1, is DTGVSQNPRHKITKRGQNVTFRCDPISEHNRLYWYRQTLGQGPEFLTYFQNEAQLEKSRLLSDRFSAERPKGSFSTLEIQRTEQGDSAMYLCASSGRVDEQFFGPGTRLTVL.

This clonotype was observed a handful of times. The CDR3 coding sequence is TGCGCCAGCAGCCAAAGTAAAGGGAGAGGCTACACCTTC. Translated: CASSQSKGRGYTF. The V call is TRBV4-1, the J call TRBJ1-2; D is unclear. Trimming shortened V by 2 bases and J by 8 bases, and 12 bases separated the two germline ends. The germline CDR1 and CDR2 sequences are MGHRA and YSYEKL. The CDR3 runs 13 residues.

The CDR3 nucleotides are TGCGCCAGCAGCTTTGCAGGGGGACCGACTGAAGCTTTCTTT. Translated, it gives CASSFAGGPTEAFF. This rearrangement joins TRBV5-1 to TRBJ1-1; 7 positions match TRBD1. The CDR3 spans 14 residues. The V and J ends lost 2 bases and 5 bases, in that order; junction bases with no gene match: 6. CDR1 SGHRS and CDR2 YFSETQ come from the germline V gene.